The 5 T cell receptor beta chains presented below share a single source sample, sequenced in a study of shared clonotypes between healthy human individuals. TCRdb keeps only in-frame clones here, not all; method: immunoSEQ multiplex PCR. In the table there are more than 400,000 clones, 90% to 96% of which are singletons. The source material was naive CD4+ T cells sorted from blood. Subset denoted: CD45RA+ positively selected. These receptors all stem from a woman in her twenties or thirties in good health.

The chain employs TRBV18 and TRBJ2-5; D may be TRBD2 (5 bases). The last part of the DNA fits TRBJ2-7 better; the J call may be wrong. Germline V gene data show CDR1 as KGHSH and CDR2 as LQKENI. The CDR3 has 16 amino acids. This CDR3 is CASSPDRGRSSYEQYF. The CDR3 nucleotides read TGTGCCAGCTCACCCGATCGCGGGCGGAGCTCCTACGAGCAGTACTTC.

The CDR3 DNA follows: TGTGCCAGCAGCCCCCAGGGCAGGGAATACTACGAGCAGTACTTC. This translates into CASSPQGREYYEQYF. This chain joins TRBV7-9 and TRBJ2-7; maybe TRBD1 (5 bases). Trimming stripped 5 bases from V and 3 bases from J, with 17 bases between. The germline gives CDR1 SEHNR, CDR2 FQNEAQ (reference sequence). This CDR3 spans 15 amino acids.

The chain uses TRBV2 and TRBJ1-4, with D possibly being TRBD1 (5 bases). V was trimmed by 6 bases and J by 3 bases, leaving 17 bases between them. This CDR3 is 16 amino acids long. CDR1 and CDR2 from the germline V gene are SNHLY and FYNNEI. As DNA, the CDR3 is TGTGCCAGCAGCGCTTACGGCAGGGTGGCTAATGAAAAACTGTTTTTT. Translation gives CASSAYGRVANEKLFF.

V usage is TRBV29-1 and J usage is TRBJ1-1; tentative D call: TRBD1 (6 bases). The CDR3 runs 13 residues. The germline V gene has CDR1 SQVTM and CDR2 ANQGSEA. The germline V and J ends were trimmed by 5 bases and 1 base, with 11 bases remaining between them. The CDR3 bases are TGCAGCGTTAAAACAGGGTGGAACACTGAAGCTTTCTTT. Protein: CSVKTGWNTEAFF.

The chain employs TRBV10-3 and TRBJ2-5, with unresolved D. Germline loops: CDR1 ENHRY, CDR2 SYGVKD. This CDR3 contains 12 residues. Trimming left V 2 bases short and J 5 bases short, with 6 bases between. The CDR3 sequence: CAISERAETQYF. The CDR3 bases are TGTGCCATCAGTGAGAGGGCGGAGACCCAGTACTTC.